Below, 13 T cell receptor beta chains from the same sample are listed, as sequenced in a study of human thymus T cells. Sequenced by immunoSEQ multiplex PCR; TCRdb stores in-frame clones only, minus some. The sample consists of 78,000 or so clones, approximately 96% of them appearing once. Resections obtained during corrective heart surgery supplied the thymus tissue. The sequencing input was thymus tissue. These receptors were obtained from a boy under two years old with a congenital heart defect but otherwise immunologically healthy.

Here the CDR3 reads CATSRLGRDSFYEQYF. CDR3 DNA: TGTGCCACCAGCAGATTAGGGCGGGACTCCTTTTACGAGCAGTACTTC. The chain uses TRBV15 and TRBJ2-7; weak D call: TRBD2 (6 bases). V was pared by 2 bases and J by 4 bases, with 18 bases between. Germline assignment: CDR1 LNHNV and CDR2 YYDKDF (reference sequence). CDR3 length: 16 residues.

The J gene is TRBJ1-4, the V gene TRBV28, with 8 positions matching TRBD1. The V gene end was trimmed by 1 base and the J gene end by 7 bases; junction bases not matched to a gene: 5. CDR3 length: 15 amino acids. Germline assignment: CDR1 MDHEN and CDR2 SYDVKM. CDR3 in amino acids: CASSLFTGGVEKLFF. The CDR3, as DNA: TGTGCCAGCAGTTTATTCACAGGGGGTGTTGAAAAACTGTTTTTT.

The V gene is TRBV1, the J gene TRBJ2-7; TRBD1, the table's D call, was not compared with the DNA. TRBV1 is an annotated pseudogene. This CDR3 comprises 13 residues. The CDR3 loop reads CTSSQGRQGEQYF. CDR3 coding DNA: TGCACCAGCAGCCAAGGGCGACAGGGCGAGCAGTACTTC.

The J gene is TRBJ2-5, the V gene TRBV25-1, with D uncertain. Trimming removed 4 bases from V and 5 bases from J, with 17 bases in between. The CDR3 is 15 amino acids. CDR1 is MGHDK and CDR2 is SYGVNS in the germline V gene. This chain's CDR3 is CASSGGRTVRETQYF. The CDR3 coding sequence is TGTGCCAGCAGTGGGGGTAGGACGGTGAGGGAGACCCAGTACTTC.

The V and J genes are TRBV11-2 and TRBJ1-2; weak D call: TRBD1 (5 bases). V lost 4 bases and J 14 bases, leaving 20 bases between the germline ends. Germline V gives CDR1 SGHAT, CDR2 FQNNGV. CDR3 length equals 13 residues. The CDR3 DNA follows: TGTGCCAGCAGCTCAACTTCCGGGACGCCGTTAACCTTC. Translated: CASSSTSGTPLTF. The full variable domain, completed using reference TRBV11-2 and TRBJ1-2, is EAGVAQSPRYKIIEKRQSVAFWCNPISGHATLYWYQQILGQGPKLLIQFQNNGVVDDSQLPKDRFSAERLKGVDSTLKIQPAKLEDSAVYLCASSSTSGTPLTFGSGTRLTVV.

The chain combines TRBV27 with TRBJ2-7; the match to TRBD1 covers 10 bases. Germline values: CDR1 MNHEY, CDR2 SMNVEV (reference sequence). With V trimmed by 10 bases and J by 3 bases, 9 bases remained unmatched. The CDR3 covers 14 residues. The CDR3: CATQGTGASYEQYF. In nucleotides, the CDR3 is TGTGCCACCCAGGGGACAGGGGCTAGCTACGAGCAGTACTTC.

This chain uses TRBV28 with TRBJ2-3; D gene ambiguous. Germline-derived CDR1 and CDR2 are MDHEN and SYDVKM. The CDR3 sequence is 13 residues long. Between the trimmed V and J ends, which lost 7 bases and 0 bases, there was a span of 8 bases. CDR3 protein: CASKGRSTDTQYF. CDR3 nucleotides: TGTGCCAGCAAAGGCCGTAGCACAGATACGCAGTATTTT.

CDR3 sequence (DNA): TGTGCCAGCAGTTACTCGAGGGCTAACTATGGCTACACCTTC. Its protein product is CASSYSRANYGYTF. The genes are TRBV6-6 and TRBJ1-2; D uncertain. Germline CDR1 reads MNHNY; CDR2 reads SVGAGI (reference sequence). V was shortened by 0 bases and J by 0 bases, with 5 bases between the two germline ends. The CDR3 runs to 14 residues.

The genes are TRBV10-1 and TRBJ1-5, with D tentatively TRBD1 (6 bases). The CDR3 has 18 amino acids. Germline values: CDR1 WNHNN, CDR2 SYGVQD (reference sequence). V lost 10 bases, J lost 0 bases, and 25 bases lay in between. The CDR3 spells CAIDGDRRPEYSNQPQHF. The CDR3 nucleotides are TGCGCCATCGACGGCGACAGGCGACCAGAATATAGCAATCAGCCCCAGCATTTT.

This chain links TRBV5-6 with TRBJ2-1, with 9 bases lining up with TRBD2. Germline CDR1 reads SGHDT; CDR2 reads YYEEEE. The CDR3 length is 14 residues. V was pared by 1 base and J by 8 bases, with 4 bases of the junction left unmatched. The CDR3 is CASSLCGRAHEQFF. CDR3 in DNA: TGTGCCAGCAGCTTGTGCGGGAGGGCCCATGAGCAGTTCTTC.

This rearrangement joins TRBV4-3 to TRBJ2-1; D is perhaps TRBD1 (6 bases). The CDR3 runs to 15 residues. Between the trimmed V and J ends, which lost 0 bases and 6 bases, there was a span of 12 bases. Germline CDR1 reads LGHNA; CDR2 reads YSLEER. The CDR3 coding sequence is TGCGCCAGCAGCCAAGAGGGCACAGGGAGCAATGAGCAGTTCTTC. Its translation: CASSQEGTGSNEQFF.

The CDR3 loop is CATGLAGGTATDTQYF. CDR3 in DNA: TGTGCCACAGGACTAGCGGGAGGAACGGCCACAGATACGCAGTATTTT. This chain links TRBV10-3 with TRBJ2-3; TRBD2 agrees at 14 bases. This CDR3 is built from 16 residues. The V gene end was trimmed by 10 bases and the J gene end by 2 bases; junction bases not matched to a gene: 8. Germline V gives CDR1 ENHRY, CDR2 SYGVKD.

The CDR3 reads CASSLSRDRSKSYEQYF. For the CDR3, the DNA is TGTGCCAGCAGTTTATCTAGGGACAGGTCAAAGTCCTACGAGCAGTACTTC. The rearrangement links TRBV28 to TRBJ2-7; 8 positions match TRBD1. The trim removed 1 base at V and 1 base at J, leaving 9 bases unmatched. Germline CDR1 is MDHEN and CDR2 is SYDVKM. The CDR3 runs to 17 residues. The variable domain in full, with the rest retrieved from reference TRBV28 and TRBJ2-7, is DVKVTQSSRYLVKRTGEKVFLECVQDMDHENMFWYRQDPGLGLRLIYFSYDVKMKEKGDIPEGYSVSREKKERFSLILESASTNQTSMYLCASSLSRDRSKSYEQYFGPGTRLTVT.